The text below deals with one T cell receptor beta chain. Its antigen is currently unknown. The table came from immunoSEQ multiplex PCR; TCRdb's copy has only in-frame clones and leaves some out. Of more than 150,000 clones in the sample, approximately 90% were seen once. This sample was taken from a study of T cell responses to AZD1222 COVID-19 vaccine. Study-wide results and limits: Spike-wide vaccine-associated CD4 TCRs dominated at 160-218 and 743-854.

Germline CDR1 reads SGDLS; CDR2 reads YYNGEE. The CDR3 runs 16 residues. The trim removed 4 bases at V and 0 bases at J, leaving 7 bases unmatched. The clonotype was recovered from an adult in good health. The material was peripheral blood, obtained on day 0 of AZD1222 vaccination. The J gene is TRBJ1-3, the V gene TRBV9; 7 positions agree with TRBD1. The CDR3 bases are TGTGCCAGCAGCCCTACCGGGACAGCCTCTGGAAACACCATATATTTT. Its translation: CASSPTGTASGNTIYF. The full variable domain, rest sourced from reference TRBV9 and TRBJ1-3, is DSGVTQTPKHLITATGQRVTLRCSPRSGDLSVYWYQQSLDQGLQFLIQYYNGEERAKGNILERFSAQQFPDLHSELNLSSLELGDSALYFCASSPTGTASGNTIYFGEGSWLTVV.